Below, 29 T cell receptor beta chains from the same sample are listed, as sequenced in a study of OX40 agonist ivuxolimab in advanced cancers. Only in-frame clones appear in the TCRdb table, and some are missing; sequencing was by immunoSEQ multiplex PCR. The data show 76,000 or so clones, with less than 90% seen just once and 10% to 15% held by the top ten. The sample consisted of CD4+ or CD8+ T cells sorted from blood, taken in a trial of the OX40 agonist ivuxolimab. These receptors were taken from an adult with an advanced solid tumor such as melanoma, head and neck, liver or kidney cancer.

The J gene is TRBJ1-4, the V gene TRBV19; TRBD1 is a possible D gene (5 bases). Trimming removed 6 bases at V and 6 bases at J, with 20 bases between. Germline V gene data show CDR1 as LNHDA and CDR2 as SQIVND (reference sequence). The CDR3 is 16 residues long. The CDR3 DNA is TGTGCCAGTAGCTCGGGGACCGGGACCCGGCATGAAAAACTGTTTTTT. Translation: CASSSGTGTRHEKLFF.

The V gene is TRBV5-1, the J gene TRBJ1-3; maybe TRBD1 (5 bases). The germline V gene encodes CDR1 SGHRS and CDR2 YFSETQ. The CDR3 extends over 14 amino acids. V shed 4 bases and J shed 2 bases, with 10 bases lying between them. CDR3 amino acids: CASSVQDPGNTIYF. In DNA, the CDR3 is TGCGCCAGCAGCGTACAGGACCCTGGAAACACCATATATTTT.

V gene TRBV19 combines with J gene TRBJ1-2, with a tentative D call TRBD1 (5 bases). Germline V lookup: CDR1 LNHDA, CDR2 SQIVND (reference sequence). This CDR3 is 14 amino acids long. Trimming took 4 bases from V and 4 from J, leaving 13 bases between them. The CDR3 loop is CASSTDKRGYGYTF. CDR3 nucleotides: TGTGCCAGTAGTACGGACAAAAGAGGCTATGGCTACACCTTC.

This chain connects TRBV5-4 to TRBJ2-2; 8 nucleotides line up with TRBD2. V was clipped by 0 bases and J by 6 bases; unmatched bases: 7. CDR3 length: 16 amino acids. Germline V gene sequence: CDR1 SGHNT, CDR2 YYREEE (reference sequence). In nucleotides, the CDR3 is TGTGCCAGCAGCTTGGGCCAGCGGGAGAGCGCCGGGGAGCTGTTTTTT. The encoded protein is CASSLGQRESAGELFF.

The CDR3 sequence: CASSTGGSDTQYF. As DNA, the CDR3 is TGCGCCAGCAGCACGGGGGGTTCAGATACGCAGTATTTT. The gene calls are TRBV5-1 and TRBJ2-3; 7 bases are a match to TRBD2. Germline CDR1 reads SGHRS; CDR2 reads YFSETQ. The CDR3 loop spans 13 amino acids. V lost 4 bases to trimming and J lost 4 bases; unmatched junction nucleotides: 3.

The V and J genes are TRBV11-2 and TRBJ2-1; possible D gene TRBD2, 6 bases. Germline CDR1 and CDR2: SGHAT and FQNNGV. This CDR3 contains 13 residues. Trimming left V 5 bases short and J 9 bases short, with 14 bases between. CDR3 DNA sequence: TGTGCCAGCAGCCCCGGGGGAGCGGGTGAGCAGTTCTTC. This translates into CASSPGGAGEQFF.

This clone was seen a few times. The rearrangement joins TRBV11-1 to TRBJ2-4; D unresolved. Germline-derived CDR1 and CDR2 are SGHAT and FQDESV (reference sequence). The CDR3 consists of 16 residues. V was trimmed by 2 bases and J by 3 bases, leaving 14 bases between them. The CDR3 is CASSLIGNSGKNIQYF. The DNA of the CDR3 is TGTGCCAGCAGCTTAATAGGGAATTCCGGCAAAAACATTCAGTACTTC.

The genes are TRBV10-1 and TRBJ1-4, with D unclear. Between the trimmed V and J ends, which lost 0 bases and 0 bases, there was a span of 17 bases. Germline V gene lookup returns CDR1 WNHNN and CDR2 SYGVQD (reference sequence). CDR3 size: 19 residues. CDR3 amino acids: CASSESRERRSPTNEKLFF. The DNA for the CDR3 is TGCGCCAGCAGTGAGTCGAGGGAGAGGAGGTCCCCAACTAATGAAAAACTGTTTTTT.

This clone was picked up one time. The chain employs TRBV11-3 and TRBJ2-7; a weak D match, TRBD2 (6 bases). The CDR3 sequence is 15 residues long. V lost 5 bases, J lost 0 bases, and 14 bases lay in between. Per germline, CDR1 SGHNT and CDR2 YENEEA. CDR3 sequence reads: CASSPRPGSSYEQYF. The CDR3 bases are TGTGCCAGCAGCCCACGACCCGGGAGCTCCTACGAGCAGTACTTC.

The chain employs TRBV19 and TRBJ2-7, with TRBD1 matching over 9 bases. The CDR3 sequence is 15 residues long. V lost 5 bases to trimming and J lost 2 bases; unmatched junction nucleotides: 7. Germline values: CDR1 LNHDA, CDR2 SQIVND (reference sequence). CDR3 loop: CASSWSGDRAYEQYF. The CDR3 bases are TGTGCCAGTAGTTGGTCCGGGGACAGGGCCTACGAGCAGTACTTC.

The chain links TRBV2 to TRBJ2-5; 7 bases fit TRBD1. This CDR3 spans 15 amino acids. The ends lost 2 bases at V and 5 bases at J; junction bases unmatched: 8. The germline CDR1 and CDR2 sequences are SNHLY and FYNNEI. CDR3 nucleotides: TGTGCCAGCAGTGAACGACAGGGTTGGTCGGAGACCCAGTACTTC. This sequence encodes CASSERQGWSETQYF. Variable domain in full (rest from reference TRBV2 and TRBJ2-5): EPEVTQTPSHQVTQMGQEVILRCVPISNHLYFYWYRQILGQKVEFLVSFYNNEISEKSEIFDDQFSVERPDGSNFTLKIRSTKLEDSAMYFCASSERQGWSETQYFGPGTRLLVL.

The V and J genes are TRBV7-9 and TRBJ2-5, with 10 bases lining up with TRBD1. Germline lookup yields CDR1 SEHNR and CDR2 FQNEAQ (reference sequence). The CDR3 covers 14 residues. Germline trimming cut 5 bases from V and 4 bases from J; bases unmatched to any gene: 4. The CDR3 sequence is CASSRQGAGETQYF. CDR3 DNA: TGTGCCAGCAGCCGACAGGGGGCTGGAGAGACCCAGTACTTC.

This CDR3 is CAWSVGTRGPYNEQFF. As DNA, the CDR3 is TGTGCCTGGAGTGTAGGGACTCGGGGACCCTACAATGAGCAGTTCTTC. This chain links TRBV30 with TRBJ2-1; tentative D call: TRBD2 (6 bases). The V gene's germline CDR1 is GTSNPN and CDR2 SVGIG (reference sequence). The CDR3 has 16 residues. Trimming shortened V by 0 bases and J by 2 bases, and 14 bases separated the two germline ends. The variable domain in full, completed from reference TRBV30 and TRBJ2-1, reads SQTIHQWPATLVQPVGSPLSLECTVEGTSNPNLYWYRQAAGRGLQLLFYSVGIGQISSEVPQNLSASRPQDRQFILSSKKLLLSDSGFYLCAWSVGTRGPYNEQFFGPGTRLTVL.

This chain links TRBV27 with TRBJ2-5; the D gene is possibly TRBD1 (5 bases). The CDR3 runs to 14 residues. CDR1 is MNHEY, CDR2 SMNVEV, per germline (reference sequence). The V end lost 3 bases, the J end lost 2 bases, and 10 bases lay between the germline ends. The CDR3: CASSFQTEQETQYF. The CDR3 nucleotides are TGTGCCAGCAGTTTTCAGACAGAACAAGAGACCCAGTACTTC.

The chain is built from TRBV9 and TRBJ2-7; 8 bases match TRBD2. V lost 0 bases, J lost 6 bases, and 8 bases stayed unmatched. Germline V gene data show CDR1 as SGDLS and CDR2 as YYNGEE. The CDR3 totals 15 residues. CDR3 loop: CASSVGSGSQIEQYF. Written as DNA, the CDR3 is TGTGCCAGCAGCGTAGGCAGCGGGAGTCAAATCGAGCAGTACTTC.

The chain combines TRBV6-4 with TRBJ2-2, with D tentatively TRBD1 (5 bases). The V gene's germline CDR1 is MRHNA and CDR2 SNTAGT. Trimming cost V 0 bases and J 3 bases, with 5 bases left between them. This CDR3 comprises 14 residues. The CDR3 region is CASSDSTDTGELFF. The CDR3 DNA sequence: TGTGCCAGCAGTGACTCGACAGACACCGGGGAGCTGTTTTTT.

The chain couples TRBV27 to TRBJ2-2; D is perhaps TRBD1 or TRBD2 (5 bases each). The germline gives CDR1 MNHEY, CDR2 SMNVEV (reference sequence). Trimming pared 7 bases from V and 0 bases from J, leaving 12 bases between. The CDR3 totals 15 residues. The DNA for the CDR3 is TGTGCCAGCATCGGGGCCCTTGCGAACACCGGGGAGCTGTTTTTT. Its translation is CASIGALANTGELFF.

The chain uses TRBV30 and TRBJ1-1; D is unresolved. Trimming took 1 base from V and 4 from J, leaving 10 bases between them. The germline CDR1 and CDR2 sequences are GTSNPN and SVGIG (reference sequence). The CDR3 spans 13 residues. The chain's CDR3 is CAWSESWGTEAFF. CDR3 DNA: TGTGCCTGGAGTGAATCCTGGGGCACTGAAGCTTTCTTT.

The chain combines TRBV5-6 with TRBJ2-3; D not certain. The CDR3 runs 14 residues. The ends were cut back, 0 bases at V and 0 bases at J, with 5 bases in the middle. Germline assignment: CDR1 SGHDT and CDR2 YYEEEE. CDR3 DNA: TGTGCCAGCAGCTTGGTTGGGAGCACAGATACGCAGTATTTT. This translates into CASSLVGSTDTQYF.

CDR3 sequence: CASPLGSGGHEQFF. The CDR3 coding sequence is TGCGCCAGCCCACTGGGGTCGGGCGGCCATGAGCAGTTCTTC. The chain combines TRBV5-1 with TRBJ2-1; D uncertain. CDR3 length: 14 residues. In germline, CDR1 is SGHRS, CDR2 YFSETQ. V lost 7 bases and J lost 8, with 19 bases in between.

Written as DNA, the CDR3 is TGTGCCAGCAGCTTAGAACTAGCGGGGGGGTTCTTC. Protein: CASSLELAGGFF. The V call is TRBV7-9, the J call TRBJ2-1; 12 positions match TRBD2. This CDR3 has 12 residues. The germline V gene encodes CDR1 SEHNR and CDR2 FQNEAQ (reference sequence). With V trimmed by 1 base and J by 15 bases, 1 base remained unmatched.

The chain joins TRBV15 to TRBJ2-2; 7 bases fit TRBD1. CDR3 length: 16 amino acids. In germline, CDR1 is LNHNV, CDR2 YYDKDF (reference sequence). Trimming removed 1 base from V and 5 bases from J; junction bases left unmatched: 7. The CDR3 DNA sequence: TGTGCCACCAGCAGAGGGATGACAGGGCGTACCGGGGAGCTGTTTTTT. Translating gives CATSRGMTGRTGELFF. Full variable domain (outside the CDR3, taken from reference TRBV15 and TRBJ2-2): DAMVIQNPRYQVTQFGKPVTLSCSQTLNHNVMYWYQQKSSQAPKLLFHYYDKDFNNEADTPDNFQSRRPNTSFCFLDIRSPGLGDTAMYLCATSRGMTGRTGELFFGEGSRLTVL.

With respect to this clone: A read error may produce the germline difference seen at one junction end. The genes are TRBV6-1 and TRBJ1-1; D unclear. This CDR3 has 13 amino acids. Germline lookup yields CDR1 MNHNS and CDR2 SASEGT. The CDR3 is CASSEAPNTEAFF. For the CDR3, the DNA is TGTGCCAGCAGCGAAGCACCGAACACTGAAGCTTTCTTT.

The chain joins TRBV28 to TRBJ2-4; no clear D. Germline CDR1 MDHEN, CDR2 SYDVKM. The CDR3 contains 14 residues. V was pared by 6 bases and J by 0 bases, with 9 bases between. In DNA, the CDR3 is TGTGCCAGCAGCCCCGACGGAGCCAAAAACATTCAGTACTTC. Translated, it gives CASSPDGAKNIQYF. Combining the CDR3 with reference TRBV28 and TRBJ2-4 gives the whole variable domain DVKVTQSSRYLVKRTGEKVFLECVQDMDHENMFWYRQDPGLGLRLIYFSYDVKMKEKGDIPEGYSVSREKKERFSLILESASTNQTSMYLCASSPDGAKNIQYFGAGTRLSVL.

The chain combines TRBV7-9 with TRBJ2-1; D tentatively reads TRBD1 or TRBD2 (7 bases each). Trimming removed 6 bases from V and 2 bases from J, with 17 bases in between. The CDR3 is made up of 16 amino acids. Per germline, CDR1 SEHNR and CDR2 FQNEAQ (reference sequence). DNA for the CDR3: TGTGCCAGCAGGTCAAGCAGGGGGGGGACCTACAATGAGCAGTTCTTC. Protein product: CASRSSRGGTYNEQFF.

This clone was counted between two and nine times. V gene TRBV6-6 combines with J gene TRBJ1-5; D remains unclear. Trimming removed 2 bases from V and 2 bases from J, with 10 bases in between. CDR3 length: 15 amino acids. Germline V gene data show CDR1 as MNHNY and CDR2 as SVGAGI (reference sequence). In nucleotides, the CDR3 is TGTGCCAGCAGTTACCTCCTCGAGGGCAATCAGCCCCAGCATTTT. This translates into CASSYLLEGNQPQHF.

This clone showed up just once. The gene calls are TRBV30 and TRBJ1-5; D remains ambiguous. Germline values: CDR1 GTSNPN, CDR2 SVGIG (reference sequence). This CDR3 region has 13 residues. The V end was cut by 3 bases, the J end by 3 bases, with 9 bases between. The CDR3 protein is CAWRANNNQPQHF. The CDR3 DNA is TGTGCCTGGAGAGCCAATAACAATCAGCCCCAGCATTTT.

The chain recombines TRBV5-4 with TRBJ2-5, with TRBD2 identical over 16 bases. The CDR3 sequence is 18 residues long. The ends lost 0 bases at V and 6 bases at J; junction bases unmatched: 8. The V gene's germline CDR1 is SGHNT and CDR2 YYREEE (reference sequence). The CDR3 loop reads CASSLAGGLAGGRKTQYF. The CDR3 DNA reads TGTGCCAGCAGCTTGGCGGGGGGACTAGCGGGAGGGAGGAAGACCCAGTACTTC. Filled out from reference TRBV5-4 and TRBJ2-5, the complete variable domain reads ETGVTQSPTHLIKTRGQQVTLRCSSQSGHNTVSWYQQALGQGPQFIFQYYREEENGRGNFPPRFSGLQFPNYSSELNVNALELDDSALYLCASSLAGGLAGGRKTQYFGPGTRLLVL.

This clone was counted a few times. The CDR3 nucleotides read TGCGCCAGCAGCTTGGTTCCCAACTACGAGCAGTACTTC. Encoded protein: CASSLVPNYEQYF. The chain employs TRBV5-1 and TRBJ2-7; D call uncertain. The CDR3 length is 13 residues. V was clipped by 0 bases and J by 3 bases, with 7 bases between them. Germline loops: CDR1 SGHRS, CDR2 YFSETQ.